The T cell receptor (beta chain) under discussion was sequenced for a study of T cell responses to AZD1222 COVID-19 vaccine. This CDR3 contains 15 residues. V was shortened by 3 bases and J by 2 bases, with 11 bases between the two germline ends. Germline-derived CDR1 and CDR2 are MGHRA and YSYEKL. Study-wide results and limits: At 160-218 and 743-854, vaccine-associated CD4 TCRs were dominant, and they spanned spike. Clonal diversity may have been underestimated, and the donors were mostly white British, with more females than males.

In this sample, this clone turned up a few times. Its antigen remains unidentified. The repertoire was sequenced with immunoSEQ multiplex PCR; TCRdb's copy has only in-frame clones and lacks some. The data hold some 96,000 clones, with 85% to 90% observed a single time. Sequencing was performed on peripheral blood, taken on day 0 of AZD1222 vaccination. The chain joins TRBV4-1 to TRBJ1-5, with D possibly being TRBD1 (5 bases). The sequence was obtained from an adult in good health. This chain's CDR3 is CASSQPGLGNQPQHF. CDR3 DNA: TGCGCCAGCAGCCAGCCGGGACTGGGCAATCAGCCCCAGCATTTT.